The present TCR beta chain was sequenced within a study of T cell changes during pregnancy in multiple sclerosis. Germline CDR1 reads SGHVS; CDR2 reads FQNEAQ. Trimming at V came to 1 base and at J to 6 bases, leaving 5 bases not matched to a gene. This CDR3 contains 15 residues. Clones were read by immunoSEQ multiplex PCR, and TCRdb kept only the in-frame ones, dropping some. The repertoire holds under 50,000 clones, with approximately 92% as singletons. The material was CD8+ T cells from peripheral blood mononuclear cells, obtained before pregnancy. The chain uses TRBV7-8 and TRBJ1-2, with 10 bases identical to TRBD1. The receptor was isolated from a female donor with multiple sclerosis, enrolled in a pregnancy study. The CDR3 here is CASSLDGTGVNGYTF. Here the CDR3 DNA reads TGTGCCAGCAGCTTAGATGGGACAGGGGTTAATGGCTACACCTTC.